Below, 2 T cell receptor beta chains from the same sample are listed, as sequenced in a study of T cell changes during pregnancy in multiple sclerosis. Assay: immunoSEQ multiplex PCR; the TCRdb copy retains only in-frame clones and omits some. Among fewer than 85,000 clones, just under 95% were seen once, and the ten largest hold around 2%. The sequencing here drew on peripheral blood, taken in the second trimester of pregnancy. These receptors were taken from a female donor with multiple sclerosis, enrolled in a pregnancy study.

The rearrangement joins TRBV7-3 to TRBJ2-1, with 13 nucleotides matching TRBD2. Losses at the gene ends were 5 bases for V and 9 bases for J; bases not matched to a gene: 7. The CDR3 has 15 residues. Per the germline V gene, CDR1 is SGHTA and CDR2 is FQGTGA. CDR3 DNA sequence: TGTGCCAGCAGCCCAACTAGCGGGAGGGCCGGTGAGCAGTTCTTC. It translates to CASSPTSGRAGEQFF.

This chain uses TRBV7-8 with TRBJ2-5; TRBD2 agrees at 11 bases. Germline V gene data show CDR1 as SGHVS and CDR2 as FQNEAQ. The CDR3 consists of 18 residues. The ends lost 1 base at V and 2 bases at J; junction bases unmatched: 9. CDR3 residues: CASSLVFERLAGQETQYF. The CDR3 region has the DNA TGTGCCAGCAGCTTAGTGTTCGAGAGACTAGCGGGGCAAGAGACCCAGTACTTC.